This is a list of T cell receptor beta chains from one sample in a study of cytomegalovirus exposure and HLA in healthy donors. This table comes from immunoSEQ multiplex PCR, and its TCRdb copy is limited to in-frame clones, with some not included. Counted here are under 250,000 clones, roughly 83% occurring once; the ten biggest clones make up 4.5% to 6%. Sequenced sample: PBMCs. The receptors come from a woman aged 18-29 years in good health and CMV-seronegative. Both conserved end residues are part of each CDR3. D genes are given only for firm matches. The size field is filled for only some rows; it gives once, few, many or a size class.

v_call: TRBV7-2; d_call: .; clone_size: .; j_call: TRBJ1-2; cdr3_aa: CASSSGPLNYGYTF; cdr3_nt: TGTGCCAGCAGCTCGGGACCGCTGAACTATGGCTACACCTTC
v_call: TRBV7-8; d_call: .; clone_size: .; j_call: TRBJ1-3; cdr3_aa: CASSPLGLAARSGNTIYF; cdr3_nt: TGTGCCAGCAGCCCTTTGGGACTAGCTGCTCGATCTGGAAACACCATATATTTT
v_call: TRBV2; d_call: .; clone_size: .; j_call: TRBJ2-7; cdr3_aa: CASSSSAYEQYF; cdr3_nt: TGTGCCAGCAGCTCAAGCGCCTACGAGCAGTACTTC
v_call: TRBV7-8; d_call: TRBD1; clone_size: .; j_call: TRBJ2-2; cdr3_aa: CASSLRTGYTGELFF; cdr3_nt: TGTGCCAGCAGCTTAAGGACAGGGTACACCGGGGAGCTGTTTTTT
v_call: TRBV7-6; d_call: .; clone_size: .; j_call: TRBJ1-1; cdr3_aa: CASSLVTTRKAFF; cdr3_nt: TGTGCCAGCAGCTTAGTAACAACGAGGAAAGCTTTCTTT
v_call: TRBV11-2; d_call: .; clone_size: .; j_call: TRBJ1-2; cdr3_aa: CASSRDLYGYTF; cdr3_nt: TGTGCCAGCAGCCGGGATCTCTATGGCTACACCTTC
v_call: TRBV12-2; d_call: .; clone_size: .; j_call: TRBJ2-1; cdr3_aa: CASRSHRDRHSSYNEQFF; cdr3_nt: TGTGCAAGTCGCTCCCACCGGGACAGACATAGCTCCTACAATGAGCAGTTCTTC
v_call: TRBV28; d_call: TRBD1; clone_size: .; j_call: TRBJ2-1; cdr3_aa: CASSPSPGTGNMDNEQFF; cdr3_nt: TGTGCCAGCAGTCCTAGTCCCGGGACAGGGAATATGGACAATGAGCAGTTCTTC
v_call: TRBV6-1; d_call: .; clone_size: .; j_call: TRBJ2-3; cdr3_aa: CASSDMAEDTQYF; cdr3_nt: TGTGCCAGCAGTGACATGGCGGAAGATACGCAGTATTTT
v_call: TRBV29-1; d_call: .; clone_size: .; j_call: TRBJ1-1; cdr3_aa: CSVILNTEAFF; cdr3_nt: TGCAGCGTTATTCTGAACACTGAAGCTTTCTTT
v_call: TRBV5-1; d_call: .; clone_size: .; j_call: TRBJ2-5; cdr3_aa: CASSLRGAETQYF; cdr3_nt: TGCGCCAGCAGTTTAAGGGGGGCAGAGACCCAGTACTTC
v_call: TRBV27; d_call: TRBD1; clone_size: .; j_call: TRBJ1-2; cdr3_aa: CASSPRRGQSNYGYTF; cdr3_nt: TGTGCCAGCAGTCCTAGAAGGGGACAGTCTAACTATGGCTACACCTTC
v_call: TRBV27; d_call: .; clone_size: .; j_call: TRBJ2-1; cdr3_aa: CASSFSSGEQFF; cdr3_nt: TGTGCCAGCAGTTTTTCCTCGGGTGAGCAGTTCTTC
v_call: TRBV5-1; d_call: .; clone_size: .; j_call: TRBJ2-7; cdr3_aa: CASSLDRGSYEQYF; cdr3_nt: TGCGCCAGCAGCTTAGATAGGGGCTCCTACGAGCAGTACTTC
v_call: TRBV9; d_call: .; clone_size: .; j_call: TRBJ2-1; cdr3_aa: CASSPSGDRINEQFF; cdr3_nt: TGTGCCAGCAGCCCGAGCGGGGACAGGATCAATGAGCAGTTCTTC
v_call: TRBV10-1; d_call: .; clone_size: many; j_call: TRBJ2-7; cdr3_aa: CAREPGEQYF; cdr3_nt: TGCGCCAGGGAGCCTGGGGAGCAGTACTTC
v_call: TRBV30; d_call: .; clone_size: .; j_call: TRBJ2-6; cdr3_aa: CAWSVRMSGANVLTF; cdr3_nt: TGTGCCTGGAGTGTACGAATGTCTGGGGCCAACGTCCTGACTTTC
v_call: TRBV5-1; d_call: .; clone_size: .; j_call: TRBJ2-2; cdr3_aa: CASSRLEGFGTGELFF; cdr3_nt: TGCGCCAGCAGTCGGCTGGAGGGGTTTGGGACCGGGGAGCTGTTTTTT
v_call: TRBV29-1; d_call: .; clone_size: .; j_call: TRBJ1-1; cdr3_aa: CSVELRGTEAFF; cdr3_nt: TGCAGCGTTGAATTGAGGGGGACTGAAGCTTTCTTT
v_call: TRBV6-6; d_call: TRBD1; clone_size: .; j_call: TRBJ1-2; cdr3_aa: CASSSRQGARGYTF; cdr3_nt: TGTGCCAGCAGTTCCCGACAGGGGGCGAGGGGCTACACCTTC
v_call: TRBV27; d_call: TRBD1; clone_size: once; j_call: TRBJ2-2; cdr3_aa: CASSLALTGVNVGELFF; cdr3_nt: TGTGCCAGCAGTCTCGCCCTGACAGGGGTCAATGTCGGGGAGCTGTTTTTT
v_call: TRBV7-9; d_call: TRBD1; clone_size: .; j_call: TRBJ2-1; cdr3_aa: CASSFGQGNNEQFF; cdr3_nt: TGTGCCAGCAGCTTTGGACAGGGAAACAATGAGCAGTTCTTC
v_call: TRBV29-1; d_call: TRBD2; clone_size: .; j_call: TRBJ2-7; cdr3_aa: CSVKPGGRYKQYF; cdr3_nt: TGCAGCGTCAAACCGGGGGGACGCTACAAGCAGTACTTC
v_call: TRBV11-2; d_call: .; clone_size: .; j_call: TRBJ2-5; cdr3_aa: CASSLENWGRSPQETQYF; cdr3_nt: TGTGCCAGCAGCTTAGAGAATTGGGGACGAAGCCCTCAAGAGACCCAGTACTTC
v_call: TRBV27; d_call: .; clone_size: once; j_call: TRBJ1-5; cdr3_aa: CASSPQRGGLLVHF; cdr3_nt: TGTGCCAGCAGTCCCCAACGAGGCGGACTCTTAGTACATTTT
v_call: TRBV28; d_call: TRBD2; clone_size: .; j_call: TRBJ2-1; cdr3_aa: CASSSPGPTDLGTSGEQFF; cdr3_nt: TGTGCCAGCAGTTCCCCGGGACCCACCGATTTAGGGACTAGCGGGGAGCAGTTCTTC
v_call: TRBV30; d_call: .; clone_size: .; j_call: TRBJ2-5; cdr3_aa: CAWSDGFGRQETQYF; cdr3_nt: TGTGCCTGGAGTGATGGCTTTGGACGCCAAGAGACCCAGTACTTC
v_call: TRBV2; d_call: TRBD1; clone_size: .; j_call: TRBJ2-5; cdr3_aa: CASRRDRGHQETQYF; cdr3_nt: TGTGCCAGCAGAAGGGACAGGGGGCACCAAGAGACCCAGTACTTC
v_call: TRBV18; d_call: .; clone_size: .; j_call: TRBJ1-5; cdr3_aa: CASSPGANNQPQHF; cdr3_nt: TGTGCCAGCTCACCGGGGGCCAACAATCAGCCCCAGCATTTT
v_call: TRBV9; d_call: .; clone_size: .; j_call: TRBJ1-2; cdr3_aa: CASSVGMQDYSYGYTF; cdr3_nt: TGTGCCAGCAGCGTAGGGATGCAGGACTACTCCTATGGCTACACCTTC
v_call: TRBV27; d_call: TRBD1; clone_size: .; j_call: TRBJ1-1; cdr3_aa: CASSPRQGSTEAFF; cdr3_nt: TGTGCCAGCAGTCCACGACAGGGGTCCACTGAAGCTTTCTTT
v_call: TRBV10-3; d_call: .; clone_size: .; j_call: TRBJ2-1; cdr3_aa: CAISVQEYNEQFF; cdr3_nt: TGTGCCATCAGTGTACAGGAGTACAATGAGCAGTTCTTC
v_call: TRBV9; d_call: TRBD2; clone_size: .; j_call: TRBJ2-1; cdr3_aa: CASSTSREGIRNEQFF; cdr3_nt: TGTGCCAGCAGCACCTCCCGGGAGGGTATTAGGAATGAGCAGTTCTTC
v_call: TRBV2; d_call: .; clone_size: few; j_call: TRBJ1-5; cdr3_aa: CASSAGIVNQPQHF; cdr3_nt: TGTGCCAGCAGTGCTGGTATCGTCAATCAGCCCCAGCATTTT
v_call: TRBV7-2; d_call: .; clone_size: .; j_call: TRBJ2-1; cdr3_aa: CASSLDYNEQFF; cdr3_nt: TGTGCCAGCAGCCTTGACTACAATGAGCAGTTCTTC
v_call: TRBV9; d_call: .; clone_size: .; j_call: TRBJ2-7; cdr3_aa: CASSSQQVTYEQYF; cdr3_nt: TGTGCCAGCAGCTCCCAGCAGGTCACCTACGAGCAGTACTTC
v_call: TRBV2; d_call: .; clone_size: .; j_call: TRBJ1-2; cdr3_aa: CASSEQKDYGYTF; cdr3_nt: TGTGCCAGCAGTGAACAGAAGGACTATGGCTACACCTTC
v_call: TRBV18; d_call: .; clone_size: few; j_call: TRBJ1-1; cdr3_aa: CASLNMNTEAFF; cdr3_nt: TGTGCCAGCCTCAACATGAACACTGAAGCTTTCTTT
v_call: TRBV5-4; d_call: .; clone_size: .; j_call: TRBJ2-5; cdr3_aa: CASSFRGRGETQYF; cdr3_nt: TGTGCCAGCAGCTTCAGAGGGCGAGGAGAGACCCAGTACTTC
v_call: TRBV5-4; d_call: .; clone_size: .; j_call: TRBJ1-1; cdr3_aa: CASSWDNTEAFF; cdr3_nt: TGTGCCAGCAGCTGGGACAACACTGAAGCTTTCTTT
v_call: TRBV2; d_call: .; clone_size: .; j_call: TRBJ1-1; cdr3_aa: CASSTELGSTEAFF; cdr3_nt: TGTGCCAGCAGTACAGAATTGGGGAGCACTGAAGCTTTCTTT
v_call: TRBV6-1; d_call: .; clone_size: .; j_call: TRBJ1-2; cdr3_aa: CASSEDGQINNYGYTF; cdr3_nt: TGTGCCAGCAGTGAAGATGGACAGATAAATAACTATGGCTACACCTTC
v_call: TRBV2; d_call: TRBD1; clone_size: few; j_call: TRBJ2-7; cdr3_aa: CASSVQGTGAYEQYF; cdr3_nt: TGTGCCAGCAGTGTTCAAGGGACAGGGGCCTACGAGCAGTACTTC
v_call: TRBV5-6; d_call: .; clone_size: .; j_call: TRBJ1-6; cdr3_aa: CASSLDLRELYNSPLHF; cdr3_nt: TGTGCCAGCAGCTTGGATTTGAGGGAACTATATAATTCACCCCTCCACTTT
v_call: TRBV18; d_call: .; clone_size: .; j_call: TRBJ2-7; cdr3_aa: CASSPGTGSYEQYF; cdr3_nt: TGTGCCAGCTCACCAGGGACGGGGTCCTACGAGCAGTACTTC
v_call: TRBV5-1; d_call: TRBD1; clone_size: .; j_call: TRBJ1-2; cdr3_aa: CASSLGQAFGYTF; cdr3_nt: TGCGCCAGCAGCCTGGGACAGGCGTTTGGCTACACCTTC
v_call: TRBV29-1; d_call: .; clone_size: few; j_call: TRBJ1-1; cdr3_aa: CSVGTGNTEAFF; cdr3_nt: TGCAGCGTCGGGACGGGGAACACTGAAGCTTTCTTT
v_call: TRBV11-2; d_call: .; clone_size: once; j_call: TRBJ2-1; cdr3_aa: CASSPRGGDTSPYNEQFF; cdr3_nt: TGTGCCAGCAGCCCTAGGGGGGGTGACACTTCGCCCTACAATGAGCAGTTCTTC